The T cell receptor beta chain under discussion was sequenced for a study of Graves' ophthalmopathy and Graves' hyperthyroidism. Points on this clonotype: What it binds is unknown.

This CDR3 has 17 amino acids. Germline V gene lookup returns CDR1 SEHNR and CDR2 FQNEAQ (reference sequence). Trimming pared 6 bases from V and 0 bases from J, leaving 21 bases between. Under 3 months in duration, the ophthalmopathy in affected donors had moderate-to-severe activity, CAS ≥3 and NOSPECS ≥4. RNA transcripts were the source from which TCR beta CDR3 regions were amplified. RT-PCR with HTBI primers came first, then second-round multiplex PCR. Each CDR3 protein is one row after TCRdb ran MiXCR on the multiplex PCR reads. This sample yields about 700,000 distinct CDR3 sequences, of which 40% are seen a single time; roughly 46% belongs to the top ten. Points from the study as a whole: Blood repertoires reportedly contained most expanded thyroid clonotypes above 0.001 frequency.

The chain employs TRBV7-9 and TRBJ2-7; D might be TRBD1 (5 bases). The source material was peripheral blood. This clonotype was obtained from an adult man with Graves' ophthalmopathy. The chain's CDR3 is CASSAQGLDIDSYEQYF. The CDR3 DNA sequence: TGTGCCAGCAGTGCGCAGGGTTTAGATATTGACTCCTACGAGCAGTACTTC.